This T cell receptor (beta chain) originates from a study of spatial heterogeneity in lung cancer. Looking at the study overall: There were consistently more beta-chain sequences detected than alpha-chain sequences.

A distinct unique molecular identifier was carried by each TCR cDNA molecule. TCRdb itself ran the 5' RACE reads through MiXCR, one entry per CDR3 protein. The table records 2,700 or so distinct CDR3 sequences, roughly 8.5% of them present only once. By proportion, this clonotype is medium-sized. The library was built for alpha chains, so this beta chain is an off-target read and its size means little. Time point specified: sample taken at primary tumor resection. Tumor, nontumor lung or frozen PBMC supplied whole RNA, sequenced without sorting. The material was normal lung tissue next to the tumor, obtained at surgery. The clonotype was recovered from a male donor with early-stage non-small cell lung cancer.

In DNA, the CDR3 is TGCAGTGCTAGGCGGGACGGCTACGAGCAGTACTTC. Encoded protein: CSARRDGYEQYF. V and J are TRBV20-1 and TRBJ2-7; D might be TRBD2 (6 bases). Germline assignment: CDR1 DFQATT and CDR2 SNEGSKA (reference sequence). Trimming cost V 3 bases and J 3 bases, with 9 bases left between them. The CDR3 loop spans 12 amino acids.